This is a list of T cell receptor beta chains from one sample in a study of early T cells in non-severe SARS-CoV-2 infection. MiXCR, run by TCRdb on the 5' RACE reads, gives a single entry per CDR3 protein. The sample includes under 70,000 distinct CDR3 sequences, 4.5% to 7% of them seen just once. Input material: whole blood. These receptor sequences come from an adult who was a healthcare worker with PCR-confirmed SARS-CoV-2 infection or an uninfected control (not recorded which). Each CDR3 is given with its conserved first and last residue. The order of the fields is D gene, clone size, J gene, V gene, CDR3 protein. The D gene is left open where the match is weak. Rows give clone size only sometimes, using once, few, many, or a class for an expanded clone.

TRBD1 | many | TRBJ1-2 | TRBV27 | CASSTGGEVYGYTF
TRBD1 | many | TRBJ1-3 | TRBV28 | CASSLLRQTNRGSRGNTIYF
TRBD2 | NA | TRBJ2-5 | TRBV4-2 | CASSRWLAEETQYF
TRBD1 | few | TRBJ1-1 | TRBV5-4 | CASSPTRDRVTEAFF
NA | NA | TRBJ2-3 | TRBV7-2 | CASSLSRADTQYF
TRBD2 | many | TRBJ2-1 | TRBV20-1 | CSAKGGLAGTREQFF
TRBD1 | few | TRBJ2-7 | TRBV6-2/TRBV6-3 | CASSTGGRNYEQYF
TRBD1 | many | TRBJ1-6 | TRBV5-4 | CASSNDRVYNSPLHF
TRBD1 | few | TRBJ2-3 | TRBV29-1 | CSETGDFTDTQYF
NA | NA | TRBJ2-1 | TRBV4-3 | CASSQEERGYNEQFF
NA | many | TRBJ2-4 | TRBV21-1 | CASSKQRMHAKNIQYF
TRBD2 | many | TRBJ2-1 | TRBV10-3 | CAIGLAGAQPITNEQFF
NA | many | TRBJ2-2 | TRBV5-1 | CASSAADTGELFF
NA | NA | TRBJ1-1 | TRBV5-4 | CASRPTFDSLNTEAFF
TRBD1 | many | TRBJ1-5 | TRBV19 | CATADRLSQPQHF
TRBD1 | many | TRBJ2-3 | TRBV27 | CASSPGTGVTQYF
NA | many | TRBJ1-5 | TRBV19 | CASSIGAVNQPQHF
TRBD2 | many | TRBJ2-1 | TRBV27 | CASSPFLQDSGSYEQFF